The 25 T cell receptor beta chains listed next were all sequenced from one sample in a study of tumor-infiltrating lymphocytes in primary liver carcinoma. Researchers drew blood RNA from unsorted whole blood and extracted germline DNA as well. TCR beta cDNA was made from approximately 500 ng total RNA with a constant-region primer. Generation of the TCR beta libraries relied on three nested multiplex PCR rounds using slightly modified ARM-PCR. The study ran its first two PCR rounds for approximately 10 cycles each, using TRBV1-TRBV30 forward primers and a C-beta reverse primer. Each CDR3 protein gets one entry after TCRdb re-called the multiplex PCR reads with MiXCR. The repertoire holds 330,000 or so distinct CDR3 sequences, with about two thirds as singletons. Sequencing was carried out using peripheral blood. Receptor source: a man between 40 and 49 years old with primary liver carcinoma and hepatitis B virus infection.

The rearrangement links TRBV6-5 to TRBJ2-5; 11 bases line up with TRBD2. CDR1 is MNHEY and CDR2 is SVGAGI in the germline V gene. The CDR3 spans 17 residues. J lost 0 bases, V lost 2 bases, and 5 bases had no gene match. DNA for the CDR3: TGTGCCAGCAGTTACACTGGACTAGCGGGTAACCAAGAGACCCAGTACTTC. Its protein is CASSYTGLAGNQETQYF.

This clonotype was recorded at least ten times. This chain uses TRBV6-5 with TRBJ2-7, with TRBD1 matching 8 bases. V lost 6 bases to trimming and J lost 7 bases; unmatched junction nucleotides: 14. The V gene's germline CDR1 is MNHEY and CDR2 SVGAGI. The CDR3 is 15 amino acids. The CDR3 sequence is CASSLGTGVSGEQYF. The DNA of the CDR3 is TGTGCCAGCAGCCTCGGGACAGGAGTATCGGGTGAGCAGTACTTC.

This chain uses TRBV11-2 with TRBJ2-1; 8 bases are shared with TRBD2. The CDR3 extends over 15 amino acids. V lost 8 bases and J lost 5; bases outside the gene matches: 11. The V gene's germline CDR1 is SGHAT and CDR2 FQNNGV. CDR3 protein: CASSIWTSTNNEQFF. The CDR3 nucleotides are TGTGCCAGCTCGATCTGGACTAGCACTAACAATGAGCAGTTCTTC.

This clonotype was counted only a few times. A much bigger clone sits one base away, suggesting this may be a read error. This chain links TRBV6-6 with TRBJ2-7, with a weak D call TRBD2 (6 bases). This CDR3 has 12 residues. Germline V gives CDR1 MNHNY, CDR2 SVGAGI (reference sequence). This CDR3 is CTSTQAGYEQYF. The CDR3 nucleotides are TGTACCAGCACCCAGGCGGGATACGAGCAGTACTTC.

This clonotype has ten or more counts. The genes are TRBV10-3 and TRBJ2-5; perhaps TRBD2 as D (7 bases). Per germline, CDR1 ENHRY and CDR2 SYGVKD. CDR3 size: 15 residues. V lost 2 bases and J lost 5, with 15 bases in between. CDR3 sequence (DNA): TGTGCCATCAGTGAGCCCCTGGGGGGGCAGGAGACCCAGTACTTC. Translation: CAISEPLGGQETQYF.

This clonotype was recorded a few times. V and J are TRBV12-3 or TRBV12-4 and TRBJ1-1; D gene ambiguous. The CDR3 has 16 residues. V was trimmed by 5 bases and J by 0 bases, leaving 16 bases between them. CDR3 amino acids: CASSPLPGRMNTEAFF. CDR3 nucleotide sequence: TGTGCCAGCAGTCCGCTACCCGGGAGGATGAACACTGAAGCTTTCTTT.

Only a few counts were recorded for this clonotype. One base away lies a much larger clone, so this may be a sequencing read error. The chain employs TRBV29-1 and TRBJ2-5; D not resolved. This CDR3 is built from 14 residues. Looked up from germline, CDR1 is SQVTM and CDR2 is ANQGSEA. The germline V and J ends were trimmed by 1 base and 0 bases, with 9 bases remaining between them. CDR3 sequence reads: CSVEVTLHQETQYF. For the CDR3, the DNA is TGCAGCGTTGAAGTAACCCTCCACCAAGAGACCCAGTACTTC.

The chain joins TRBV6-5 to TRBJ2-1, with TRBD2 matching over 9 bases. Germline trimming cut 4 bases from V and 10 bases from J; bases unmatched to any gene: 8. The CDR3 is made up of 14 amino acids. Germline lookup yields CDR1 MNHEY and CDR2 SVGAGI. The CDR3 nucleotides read TGTGCCAGCAGTTGGCTAGCGGGACCAGGCGAGCAGTTCTTC. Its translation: CASSWLAGPGEQFF.

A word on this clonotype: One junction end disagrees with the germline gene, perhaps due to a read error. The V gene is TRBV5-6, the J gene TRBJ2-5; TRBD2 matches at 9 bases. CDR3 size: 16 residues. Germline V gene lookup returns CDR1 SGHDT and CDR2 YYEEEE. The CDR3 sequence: CARSLEGLAGQETQYF. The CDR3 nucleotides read TGTGCCAGAAGCTTGGAGGGCCTAGCGGGGCAAGAGACCCAGTACTTC.

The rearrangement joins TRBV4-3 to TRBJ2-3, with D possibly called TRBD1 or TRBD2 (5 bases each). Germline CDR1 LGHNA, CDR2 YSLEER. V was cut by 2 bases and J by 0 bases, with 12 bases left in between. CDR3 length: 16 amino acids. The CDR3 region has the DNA TGCGCCAGCAGCCAATCTACCCGGGACAGCACAGATACGCAGTATTTT. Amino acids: CASSQSTRDSTDTQYF.

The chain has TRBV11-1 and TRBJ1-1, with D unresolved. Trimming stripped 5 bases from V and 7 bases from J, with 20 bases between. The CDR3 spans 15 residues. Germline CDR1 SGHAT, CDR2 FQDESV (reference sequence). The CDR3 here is CASSIGTQARNEAFF. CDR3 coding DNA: TGTGCCAGCAGCATAGGAACTCAGGCTAGAAATGAAGCTTTCTTT. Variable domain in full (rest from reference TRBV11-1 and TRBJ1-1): EAEVAQSPRYKITEKSQAVAFWCDPISGHATLYWYRQILGQGPELLVQFQDESVVDDSQLPKDRFSAERLKGVDSTLKIQPAELGDSAMYLCASSIGTQARNEAFFGQGTRLTVV.

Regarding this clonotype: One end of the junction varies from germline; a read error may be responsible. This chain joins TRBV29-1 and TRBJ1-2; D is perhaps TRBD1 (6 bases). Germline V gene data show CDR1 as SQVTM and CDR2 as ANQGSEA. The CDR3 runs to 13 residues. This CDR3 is CSVFGQTNYGYAF. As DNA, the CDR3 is TGCAGCGTTTTCGGACAGACTAACTATGGTTACGCCTTC.

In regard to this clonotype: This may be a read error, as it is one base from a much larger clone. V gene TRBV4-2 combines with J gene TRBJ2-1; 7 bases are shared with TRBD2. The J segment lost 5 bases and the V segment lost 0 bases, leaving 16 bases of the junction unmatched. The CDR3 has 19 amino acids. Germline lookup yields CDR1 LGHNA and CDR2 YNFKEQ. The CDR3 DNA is TGTGCCAGCAGCCAAGAGGGAGGGCCTGAGGGAAAGTTGAACAATGAGCAGTTCTTC. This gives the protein CASSQEGGPEGKLNNEQFF.

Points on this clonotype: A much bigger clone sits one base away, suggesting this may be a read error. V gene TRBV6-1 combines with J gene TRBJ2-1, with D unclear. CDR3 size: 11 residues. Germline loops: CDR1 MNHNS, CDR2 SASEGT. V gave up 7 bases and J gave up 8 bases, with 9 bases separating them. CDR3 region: CASTVHYEQFF. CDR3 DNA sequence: TGTGCCAGCACCGTACACTATGAGCAGTTCTTC.

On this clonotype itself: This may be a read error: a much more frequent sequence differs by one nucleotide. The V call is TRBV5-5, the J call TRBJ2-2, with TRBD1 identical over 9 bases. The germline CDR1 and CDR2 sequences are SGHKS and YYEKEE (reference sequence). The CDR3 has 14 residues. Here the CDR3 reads CASRPGQGTGELLF. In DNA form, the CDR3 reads TGTGCCAGCAGACCGGGACAGGGCACCGGGGAGCTGCTTTTT.

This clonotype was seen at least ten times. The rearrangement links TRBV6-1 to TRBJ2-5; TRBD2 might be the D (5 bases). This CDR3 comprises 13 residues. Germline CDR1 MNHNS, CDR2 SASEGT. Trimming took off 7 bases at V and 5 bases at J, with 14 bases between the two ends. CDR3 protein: CASILTGTETQYF. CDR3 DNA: TGTGCCAGCATTCTTACGGGAACGGAGACCCAGTACTTC.

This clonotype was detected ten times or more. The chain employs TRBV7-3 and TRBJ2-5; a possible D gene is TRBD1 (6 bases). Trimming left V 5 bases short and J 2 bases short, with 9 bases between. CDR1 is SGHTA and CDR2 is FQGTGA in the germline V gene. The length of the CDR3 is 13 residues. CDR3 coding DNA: TGTGCCAGCAGCCTACAGGGACAAGAGACCCAGTACTTC. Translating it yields CASSLQGQETQYF.

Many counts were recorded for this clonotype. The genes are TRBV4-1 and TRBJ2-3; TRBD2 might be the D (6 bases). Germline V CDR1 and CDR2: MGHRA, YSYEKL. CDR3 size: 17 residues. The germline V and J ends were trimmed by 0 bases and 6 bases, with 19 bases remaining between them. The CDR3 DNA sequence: TGCGCCAGCAGCCAAGAAGTTGCAGGGTTCCGGGGGGATACGCAGTATTTT. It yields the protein CASSQEVAGFRGDTQYF.

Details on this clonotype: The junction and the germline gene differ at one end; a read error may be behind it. This CDR3 is CASSSADGLGQPQRF. In DNA, the CDR3 is TGTGCCAGCAGTTCAGCGGACGGATTGGGGCAGCCCCAGCGTTTT. The J gene is TRBJ1-5, the V gene TRBV6-5, with D possibly being TRBD1 (5 bases). The CDR3 covers 15 residues. From germline, CDR1 is MNHEY and CDR2 SVGAGI.

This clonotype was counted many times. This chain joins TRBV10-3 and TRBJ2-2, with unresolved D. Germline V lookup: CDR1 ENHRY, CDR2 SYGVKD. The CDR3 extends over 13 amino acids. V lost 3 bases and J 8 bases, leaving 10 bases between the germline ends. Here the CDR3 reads CAISDTDGGELFF. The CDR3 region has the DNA TGTGCCATCAGTGACACCGACGGGGGGGAGCTGTTTTTT.

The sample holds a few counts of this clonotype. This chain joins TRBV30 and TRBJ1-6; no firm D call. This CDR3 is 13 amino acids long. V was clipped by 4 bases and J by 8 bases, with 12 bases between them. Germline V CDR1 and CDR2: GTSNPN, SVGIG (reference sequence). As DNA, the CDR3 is TGTGCCTGGAATGGGCCGGCGCATTCACCCCTCCACTTT. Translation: CAWNGPAHSPLHF.

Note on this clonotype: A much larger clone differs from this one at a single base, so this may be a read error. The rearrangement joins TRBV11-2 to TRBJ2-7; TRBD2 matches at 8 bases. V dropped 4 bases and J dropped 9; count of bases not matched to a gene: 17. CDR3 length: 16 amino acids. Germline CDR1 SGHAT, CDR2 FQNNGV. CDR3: CASSYGGRTSGSGQYF. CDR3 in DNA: TGTGCCAGCAGCTACGGCGGGAGGACCTCGGGAAGCGGGCAGTACTTC.

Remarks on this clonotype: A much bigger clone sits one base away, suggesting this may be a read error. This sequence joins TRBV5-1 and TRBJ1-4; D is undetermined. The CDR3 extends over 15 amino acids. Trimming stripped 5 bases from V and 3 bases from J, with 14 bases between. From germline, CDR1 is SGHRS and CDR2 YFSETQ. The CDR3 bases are TGCGCCAGCAGGGGCGCACATGGGGCTAATGAAAAACTGTTTTTT. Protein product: CASRGAHGANEKLFF.

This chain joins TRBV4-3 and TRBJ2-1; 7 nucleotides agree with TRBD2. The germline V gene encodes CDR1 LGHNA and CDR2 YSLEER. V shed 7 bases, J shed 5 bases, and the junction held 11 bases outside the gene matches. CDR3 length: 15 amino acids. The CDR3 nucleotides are TGCGCCAGCACCCCAGGGTGGCGGGAGAACAATGAGCAGTTCTTC. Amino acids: CASTPGWRENNEQFF.

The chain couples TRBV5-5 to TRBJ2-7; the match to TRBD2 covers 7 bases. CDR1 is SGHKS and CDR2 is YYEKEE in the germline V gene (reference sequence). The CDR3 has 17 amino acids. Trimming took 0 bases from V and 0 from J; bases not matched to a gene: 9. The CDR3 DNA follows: TGTGCCAGCAGCTTGGACCCCAGTGGGAGGGCCTCCTACGAGCAGTACTTC. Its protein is CASSLDPSGRASYEQYF.